This TCR beta chain was captured in a study of T cells of healthy individuals. TCRdb reanalysed the 5' RACE reads using MiXCR and keeps one entry per CDR3 protein. Among around 63,000 distinct CDR3 sequences listed, 15% to 20% were seen once. The CDR3 contains 16 residues. Germline trimming cut 3 bases from V and 4 bases from J; bases unmatched to any gene: 3. CDR1 is SGHRS and CDR2 is YFSETQ in the germline V gene. The V gene is TRBV5-1, the J gene TRBJ2-1; 14 positions agree with TRBD2. The source is a human donor in good health. The CDR3 DNA follows: TGCGCCAGCAGCTCCCGGACTAGCGGGGGGTACAATGAGCAGTTCTTC. Translating gives CASSSRTSGGYNEQFF.